A selection of T cell receptor beta chains follows, all from one sample in a study of response to subunit inactivated influenza vaccine. TCRdb analysed the RT-PCR reads with MiXCR anew, one entry per CDR3 protein. In the table there are approximately 230,000 distinct CDR3 sequences, 10% to 15% of which are singletons. The specimen comprised non-naive T cells sorted from PBMCs, sampled 14 to 15 days before vaccination. The source of these receptors is a man aged 50-59 years who received an inactivated influenza vaccine. Each CDR3 is given with its conserved first and last residue. D genes are given only for firm matches. The size field is filled for only some rows; it gives once, few, many or a size class.

d_gene	v_gene	j_gene	abundance	CDR3aa	CDR3nt
TRBD2	TRBV5-6	TRBJ2-7	many	CASSPGTTHEQYF	TGTGCCAGCAGTCCCGGGACTACCCACGAGCAGTACTTC
TRBD2	TRBV5-1	TRBJ2-1	few	CASSFSSGSPNEQFF	TGCGCCAGCAGCTTTTCTAGCGGGAGTCCTAATGAGCAGTTCTTC
TRBD1	TRBV5-6	TRBJ1-5	many	CASSLGQGARQPQHF	TGTGCCAGCAGCCTGGGACAGGGGGCTCGCCAGCCCCAGCATTTT
TRBD1	TRBV5-1	TRBJ1-1	many	CASSRDSFPF	TGCGCCAGCAGCCGGGACAGTTTCCCCTTT
TRBD1	TRBV10-3	TRBJ1-6	-	CAISEGTGESPLHF	TGTGCCATCAGTGAGGGGACAGGGGAGTCACCCCTCCACTTT
TRBD1	TRBV3-1	TRBJ2-3	-	CASSPGTERYTQYF	TGTGCCAGCAGCCCTGGGACAGAGAGATATACGCAGTATTTT
TRBD2	TRBV4-3	TRBJ2-3	few	CASSPQTSGWWDTQYF	TGCGCCAGCAGCCCCCAGACTAGCGGTTGGTGGGATACGCAGTATTTT
-	TRBV28	TRBJ1-1	-	CASRVGQRNTEAFF	TGTGCCAGCAGGGTTGGACAGCGGAACACTGAAGCTTTCTTT
-	TRBV15	TRBJ1-2	few	CATSGGAGYGYTF	TGTGCCACCTCCGGAGGTGCGGGCTATGGCTACACCTTC
-	TRBV20-1	TRBJ2-6	few	CSARPGSGANVLTF	TGCAGTGCTAGACCCGGGTCCGGGGCCAACGTCCTGACTTTC
-	TRBV7-2	TRBJ1-3	few	CASSGSRGAGNTIYF	TGTGCCAGCAGCGGTTCAAGGGGAGCTGGAAACACCATATATTTT
-	TRBV5-1	TRBJ2-3	-	CASSLEQSSTVTQYF	TGCGCCAGCAGCTTGGAACAGAGTAGCACAGTTACGCAGTATTTT
-	TRBV6-2/TRBV6-3	TRBJ2-7	few	CASSQRAGGPYEQYF	TGTGCCAGCAGTCAAAGGGCCGGGGGCCCCTACGAGCAGTACTTT
-	TRBV5-1	TRBJ2-5	many	CASSLSIGETQYF	TGCGCCAGCAGCTTGTCTATCGGGGAGACCCAGTACTTC
TRBD2	TRBV20-1	TRBJ2-1	many	CSAPGTSGLYNEQFF	TGCAGTGCCCCCGGGACTAGCGGTCTCTACAATGAGCAGTTCTTC
TRBD1	TRBV20-1	TRBJ2-7	-	CSAIFILPGQGIPEQYF	TGCAGTGCCATATTTATTTTGCCGGGACAGGGAATCCCCGAGCAGTACTTC
-	TRBV20-1	TRBJ2-5	many	CSARDIDAGETQYF	TGCAGTGCTAGAGACATCGACGCGGGGGAGACCCAGTACTTC
-	TRBV6-1	TRBJ2-3	many	CASSKRGGWDTQYF	TGTGCCAGCAGTAAAAGGGGGGGTTGGGATACGCAGTATTTT
-	TRBV7-2	TRBJ2-5	few	CASTGGGWAGETQYF	TGTGCCAGCACCGGAGGGGGTTGGGCGGGAGAGACCCAGTACTTC
-	TRBV11-2	TRBJ2-1	few	CASSLDNPLWGVYNEQFF	TGTGCCAGCAGCTTAGATAACCCCCTCTGGGGAGTCTACAATGAGCAGTTCTTC
-	TRBV15	TRBJ1-1	many	CATSGDRRRTEAFF	TGTGCCACCAGCGGAGACCGCCGACGCACTGAAGCTTTCTTT
TRBD1	TRBV10-3	TRBJ2-2	many	CATRLGQGVSGTGELFF	TGTGCCACGCGTCTGGGACAGGGTGTCAGTGGTACCGGGGAGCTGTTTTTT
TRBD2	TRBV20-1	TRBJ2-5	-	CSARSTSGKETQYF	TGCAGTGCTAGGTCGACTAGCGGCAAAGAGACCCAGTACTTC
-	TRBV20-1	TRBJ2-7	-	CSAAPLRQGGIYEQYF	TGCAGTGCTGCCCCACTCCGACAGGGAGGGATATACGAGCAGTACTTC
-	TRBV12-3/TRBV12-4	TRBJ1-5	many	CASSPGGGGQPQHF	TGTGCCAGCAGTCCCGGGGGGGGTGGGCAGCCCCAGCATTTT
-	TRBV7-2	TRBJ2-1	few	CASSLLGGSKSYNEQFF	TGTGCCAGCAGCTTACTCGGTGGCTCGAAATCCTACAATGAGCAGTTCTTC
TRBD2	TRBV29-1	TRBJ2-5	many	CSVGPSGNPTQYF	TGCAGCGTTGGGCCTAGCGGGAATCCGACCCAGTACTTC
-	TRBV12-3/TRBV12-4	TRBJ1-1	-	CASSFSGGPQDEAFF	TGTGCCAGCAGTTTCAGCGGGGGACCACAAGACGAAGCTTTCTTT
-	TRBV7-6	TRBJ2-1	many	CASSTYSGAYNEQFF	TGTGCCAGCAGCACGTACTCGGGAGCTTACAATGAGCAGTTCTTC
TRBD2	TRBV20-1	TRBJ2-3	-	CCARAASGFVTDTQYF	TGCTGTGCTAGAGCGGCTAGCGGATTTGTTACAGATACGCAGTATTTT
-	TRBV24-1	TRBJ2-1	-	CATSDPGGAKHNEQFF	TGTGCCACCAGTGACCCGGGTGGGGCAAAACACAATGAGCAGTTCTTC
-	TRBV5-1	TRBJ2-1	many	CASNQQGGSYNEQFF	TGCGCCAGCAACCAACAGGGGGGGTCCTACAATGAGCAGTTCTTC
-	TRBV7-9	TRBJ2-1	-	CASTPSVTPLNEQFF	TGTGCCAGCACCCCCAGTGTAACACCCTTGAATGAGCAGTTCTTC
TRBD2	TRBV20-1	TRBJ2-3	-	CSARPRTSGSLPDTQYF	TGCAGTGCTAGACCTCGAACTAGCGGGAGCTTGCCAGATACGCAGTATTTT
TRBD1	TRBV29-1	TRBJ2-2	-	CSGDRGGTGELFF	TGCAGCGGGGACAGGGGTGGGACCGGGGAGCTGTTTTTT
-	TRBV6-1	TRBJ2-1	few	CASSLAGTPSYNEQFF	TGTGCCAGCAGTCTAGCCGGGACACCGAGCTACAATGAGCAGTTCTTC
-	TRBV7-2	TRBJ1-6	few	CASSRDGNNSPLHF	TGTGCCAGCAGTAGGGACGGAAACAATTCACCCCTCCACTTT
-	TRBV18	TRBJ2-3	few	CASSPLEGDTQYF	TGTGCCAGCTCACCCCTGGAGGGAGATACGCAGTATTTT
TRBD2	TRBV4-2	TRBJ2-2	few	CASSQREGLAGELFF	TGTGCCAGCAGCCAAAGGGAGGGGTTAGCCGGGGAGCTGTTTTTT
-	TRBV18	TRBJ1-1	many	CASSPISSANTEAFF	TGTGCCAGCTCACCTATCTCGTCAGCGAACACTGAAGCTTTCTTT
-	TRBV7-2	TRBJ2-5	-	CASSLGPREETQYF	TGTGCCAGCAGCTTAGGCCCAAGAGAAGAGACCCAGTACTTC